This is a list of T cell receptor beta chains from one sample in a study of T cell responses to AZD1222 COVID-19 vaccine. The table came from immunoSEQ multiplex PCR; TCRdb's copy has only in-frame clones and leaves some out. The repertoire holds 150,000 to 200,000 clones, with 92% as singletons. The sequencing used peripheral blood, collected 28 days after the second AZD1222 dose. These receptors were taken from an adult who received the AZD1222 COVID-19 vaccine. CDR3s include the opening cysteine and the closing phenylalanine or tryptophan. Each record gives: D gene, V gene, clone size, J gene, CDR3 DNA, CDR3 protein. D genes are given only for firm matches. Clone size is stated in some rows and not others, as once, few, many or a class when expanded.

D gene: NA
V gene: TRBV30
clone size: NA
J gene: TRBJ2-5
CDR3 DNA: TGTGCCTGGAGTGCCGGGGCTCAAGAGACCCAGTACTTC
CDR3 protein: CAWSAGAQETQYF

D gene: NA
V gene: TRBV30
clone size: NA
J gene: TRBJ1-1
CDR3 DNA: TGTGCCTGGAGTGTAGAGGACGCCCCGAACACTGAAGCTTTCTTT
CDR3 protein: CAWSVEDAPNTEAFF

D gene: TRBD1
V gene: TRBV10-2
clone size: NA
J gene: TRBJ1-2
CDR3 DNA: TGCGCCAGCAGTCTTGACAGGGAGTATGGCTACACCTTC
CDR3 protein: CASSLDREYGYTF

D gene: NA
V gene: TRBV15
clone size: once
J gene: TRBJ2-5
CDR3 DNA: TGTGCCACGGGAGTACTCCAAGAGACCCAGTACTTC
CDR3 protein: CATGVLQETQYF

D gene: NA
V gene: TRBV3-1/TRBV3-2
clone size: once
J gene: TRBJ2-2
CDR3 DNA: TGTGCCAGCAGCCAAGCGGTGTTTTACACCGGGGAGCTGTTTTTT
CDR3 protein: CASSQAVFYTGELFF

D gene: NA
V gene: TRBV21-1
clone size: NA
J gene: TRBJ2-5
CDR3 DNA: TGTGCCAGCAACGTAAGAGAGACCCAGTACTTC
CDR3 protein: CASNVRETQYF

D gene: TRBD1
V gene: TRBV13
clone size: NA
J gene: TRBJ1-1
CDR3 DNA: TGTGCCAGCAGCAACAGGGGTGGCACTGAAGCTTTCTTT
CDR3 protein: CASSNRGGTEAFF

D gene: TRBD2
V gene: TRBV28
clone size: once
J gene: TRBJ2-7
CDR3 DNA: TGTGCCAGCAGTTTCAAACTCGGACTAGCGGGAGCCCTCTACGAGCAGTACTTC
CDR3 protein: CASSFKLGLAGALYEQYF

D gene: NA
V gene: TRBV3-1/TRBV3-2
clone size: NA
J gene: TRBJ2-7
CDR3 DNA: TGTGCCAGCAGCCAAGGACAAGGTTTCGGAGGGAAGACCTACGAGCAGTACTTC
CDR3 protein: CASSQGQGFGGKTYEQYF

D gene: TRBD2
V gene: TRBV29-1
clone size: NA
J gene: TRBJ2-1
CDR3 DNA: TGCAGCGTTGAAGGACTAGCAGCGAGCTCCTACAATGAGCAGTTCTTC
CDR3 protein: CSVEGLAASSYNEQFF

D gene: TRBD2
V gene: TRBV2
clone size: NA
J gene: TRBJ2-1
CDR3 DNA: TGTGCCAGCAGTGAAATACGACTAGCGGGGGTTCTCTCCTACAATGAGCAGTTCTTC
CDR3 protein: CASSEIRLAGVLSYNEQFF

D gene: TRBD1
V gene: TRBV29-1
clone size: NA
J gene: TRBJ2-3
CDR3 DNA: TGCAGCGTTCTGGGACAGATCACAGATACGCAGTATTTT
CDR3 protein: CSVLGQITDTQYF

D gene: TRBD1
V gene: TRBV24-1
clone size: NA
J gene: TRBJ2-2
CDR3 DNA: TGTGCCACCAGAGACAGGGTTAACACCGGGGAGCTGTTTTTT
CDR3 protein: CATRDRVNTGELFF

D gene: NA
V gene: TRBV3-1/TRBV3-2
clone size: NA
J gene: TRBJ1-1
CDR3 DNA: TGTGCCAGCAGCCATAGCGGTTATAGCGAACTCTCCCTGAACACTGAAGCTTTCTTT
CDR3 protein: CASSHSGYSELSLNTEAFF

D gene: TRBD1
V gene: TRBV11-2
clone size: once
J gene: TRBJ2-7
CDR3 DNA: TGTGCCAGCAGCTTACTCGACAGGGGGGGGTACGAGCAGTACTTC
CDR3 protein: CASSLLDRGGYEQYF

D gene: NA
V gene: TRBV4-1
clone size: NA
J gene: TRBJ2-1
CDR3 DNA: TGCGCCAGCAGCCAGGTAGGTGCTGAGCAGTTCTTC
CDR3 protein: CASSQVGAEQFF

D gene: NA
V gene: TRBV10-3
clone size: NA
J gene: TRBJ1-2
CDR3 DNA: TGTGCCATCAGGAGGACGGAGGGAGGGGGTGACTATGGCTACACCTTC
CDR3 protein: CAIRRTEGGGDYGYTF

D gene: NA
V gene: TRBV30
clone size: few
J gene: TRBJ1-3
CDR3 DNA: TGTGCCTGGAGTGTGGGTCGAAACAGGGTTGGAAACACCATATATTTT
CDR3 protein: CAWSVGRNRVGNTIYF

D gene: NA
V gene: TRBV6-2/TRBV6-3
clone size: NA
J gene: TRBJ1-1
CDR3 DNA: TGTGCCAGCAGTTATACGGGACCCCGGACCGGCGAAGCTTTCTTT
CDR3 protein: CASSYTGPRTGEAFF

D gene: TRBD1
V gene: TRBV28
clone size: NA
J gene: TRBJ2-7
CDR3 DNA: TGTGCCAGCAGTGAGATGACAGGGGCCTACGAGCAGTACTTC
CDR3 protein: CASSEMTGAYEQYF

D gene: TRBD2
V gene: TRBV6-2/TRBV6-3
clone size: NA
J gene: TRBJ2-7
CDR3 DNA: TGTGCCAGCAGTTCGCAAGCGGGAGGGCGAAGAGAGCAGTACTTC
CDR3 protein: CASSSQAGGRREQYF

D gene: NA
V gene: TRBV28
clone size: NA
J gene: TRBJ1-3
CDR3 DNA: TGTGCCAGCAGTTCCCTCCCGGGACGGTCCTCTGGAAACACCATATATTTT
CDR3 protein: CASSSLPGRSSGNTIYF

D gene: NA
V gene: TRBV12-3/TRBV12-4
clone size: few
J gene: TRBJ1-2
CDR3 DNA: TGTGCCAGCAGTTTTGGACTGCTCTATGGCTACACCTTC
CDR3 protein: CASSFGLLYGYTF

D gene: NA
V gene: TRBV2
clone size: NA
J gene: TRBJ1-3
CDR3 DNA: TGTGCCAGCAGGCTACGAGACAGACAGCTCTTTGGGTCTGGAAACACCATATATTTT
CDR3 protein: CASRLRDRQLFGSGNTIYF